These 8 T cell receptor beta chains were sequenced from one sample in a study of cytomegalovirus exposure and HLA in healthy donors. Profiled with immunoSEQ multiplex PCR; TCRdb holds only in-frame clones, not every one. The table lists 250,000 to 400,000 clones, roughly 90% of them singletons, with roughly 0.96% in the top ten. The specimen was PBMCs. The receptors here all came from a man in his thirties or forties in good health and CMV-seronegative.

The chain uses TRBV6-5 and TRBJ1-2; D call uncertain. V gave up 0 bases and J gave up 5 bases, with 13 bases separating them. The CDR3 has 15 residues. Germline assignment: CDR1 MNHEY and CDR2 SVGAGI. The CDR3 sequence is CASSYSISAGYGYTF. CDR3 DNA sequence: TGTGCCAGCAGTTACTCGATCTCTGCAGGTTATGGCTACACCTTC.

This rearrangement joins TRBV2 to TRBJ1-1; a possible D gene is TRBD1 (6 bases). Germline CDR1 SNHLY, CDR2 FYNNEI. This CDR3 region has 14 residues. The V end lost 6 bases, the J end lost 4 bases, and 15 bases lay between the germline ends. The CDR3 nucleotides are TGTGCCAGCAGACGACAGGAAGGGAGCACTGAAGCTTTCTTT. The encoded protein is CASRRQEGSTEAFF.

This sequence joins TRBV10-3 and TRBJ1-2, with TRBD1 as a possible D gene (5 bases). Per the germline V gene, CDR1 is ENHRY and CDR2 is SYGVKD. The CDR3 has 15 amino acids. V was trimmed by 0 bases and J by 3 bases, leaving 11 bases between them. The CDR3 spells CAISESLWGDYGYTF. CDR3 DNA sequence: TGTGCCATCAGTGAGTCTCTGTGGGGGGACTATGGCTACACCTTC.

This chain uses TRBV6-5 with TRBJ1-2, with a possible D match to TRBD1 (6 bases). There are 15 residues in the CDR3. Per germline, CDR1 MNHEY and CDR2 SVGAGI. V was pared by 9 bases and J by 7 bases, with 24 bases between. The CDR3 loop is CARNPVGQKRGGYTF. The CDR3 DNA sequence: TGTGCCAGGAACCCCGTCGGACAGAAAAGGGGTGGCTACACCTTC.

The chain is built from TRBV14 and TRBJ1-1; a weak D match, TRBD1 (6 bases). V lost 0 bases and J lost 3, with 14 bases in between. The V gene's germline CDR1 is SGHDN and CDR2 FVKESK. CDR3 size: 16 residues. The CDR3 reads CASSQEWGRLDTEAFF. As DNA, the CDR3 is TGTGCCAGCAGCCAAGAATGGGGGCGTTTGGACACTGAAGCTTTCTTT. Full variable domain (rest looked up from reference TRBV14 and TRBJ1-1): EAGVTQFPSHSVIEKGQTVTLRCDPISGHDNLYWYRRVMGKEIKFLLHFVKESKQDESGMPNNRFLAERTGGTYSTLKVQPAELEDSGVYFCASSQEWGRLDTEAFFGQGTRLTVV.

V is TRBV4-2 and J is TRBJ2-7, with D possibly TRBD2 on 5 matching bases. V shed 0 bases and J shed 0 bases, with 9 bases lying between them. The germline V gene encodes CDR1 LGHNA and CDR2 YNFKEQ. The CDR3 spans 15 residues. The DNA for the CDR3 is TGTGCCAGCAGCCAAGAACCGGCGGGCTCCTACGAGCAGTACTTC. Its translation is CASSQEPAGSYEQYF.

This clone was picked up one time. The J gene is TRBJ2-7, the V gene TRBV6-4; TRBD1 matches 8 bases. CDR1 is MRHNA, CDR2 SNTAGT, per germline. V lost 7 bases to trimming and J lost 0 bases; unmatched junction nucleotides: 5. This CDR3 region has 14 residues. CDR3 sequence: CASKTDRASYEQYF. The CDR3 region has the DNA TGTGCCAGCAAAACGGACAGGGCCTCCTACGAGCAGTACTTC.

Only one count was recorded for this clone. The CDR3 DNA reads as TGTGCCACCAGCAGAGGGACAGGGAAGAGTAATTCACCCCTCCACTTT. Translated: CATSRGTGKSNSPLHF. The chain couples TRBV15 to TRBJ1-6; 8 bases line up with TRBD1. The V gene's germline CDR1 is LNHNV and CDR2 YYDKDF (reference sequence). V dropped 1 base and J dropped 6; count of bases not matched to a gene: 5. This CDR3 is 16 amino acids long.